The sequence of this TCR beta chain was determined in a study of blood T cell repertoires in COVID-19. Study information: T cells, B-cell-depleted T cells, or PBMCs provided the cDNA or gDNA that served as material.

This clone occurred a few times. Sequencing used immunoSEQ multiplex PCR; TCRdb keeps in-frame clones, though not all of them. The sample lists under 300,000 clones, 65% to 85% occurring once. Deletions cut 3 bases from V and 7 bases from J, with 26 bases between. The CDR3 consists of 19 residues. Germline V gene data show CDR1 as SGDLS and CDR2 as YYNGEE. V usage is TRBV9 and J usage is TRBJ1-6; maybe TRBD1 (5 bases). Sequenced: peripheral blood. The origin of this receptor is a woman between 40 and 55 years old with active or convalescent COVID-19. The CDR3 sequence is CASSALAGGGGYLNSPLHF. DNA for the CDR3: TGTGCCAGCAGCGCCCTGGCGGGGGGGGGAGGATACTTGAATTCACCCCTCCACTTT.